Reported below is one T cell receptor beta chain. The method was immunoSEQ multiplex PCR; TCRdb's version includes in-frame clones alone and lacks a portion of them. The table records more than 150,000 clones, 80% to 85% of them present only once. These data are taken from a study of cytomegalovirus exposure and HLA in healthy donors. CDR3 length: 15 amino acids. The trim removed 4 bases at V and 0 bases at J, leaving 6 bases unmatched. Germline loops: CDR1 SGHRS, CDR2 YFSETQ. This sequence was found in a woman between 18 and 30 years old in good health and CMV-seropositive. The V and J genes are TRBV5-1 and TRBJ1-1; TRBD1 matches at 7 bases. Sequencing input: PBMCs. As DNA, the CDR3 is TGCGCCAGCAGCCTCCAGGGACAGCTGAACACTGAAGCTTTCTTT. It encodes CASSLQGQLNTEAFF.